One and the same sample provided the 27 T cell receptor beta chains below, sequenced in a study of T cells after yellow fever vaccination. Each CDR3 protein gets one entry after TCRdb re-called the 5' RACE reads with MiXCR. Here the sample spans 300,000 or so distinct CDR3 sequences, roughly 8% being singletons. Sequenced here: PBMCs, sampled around 45 days after the first yellow fever vaccination. The source is a man younger than 35 who received the YFV17D yellow fever vaccine.

V is TRBV12-3 or TRBV12-4 and J is TRBJ2-7; tentative D call: TRBD2 (5 bases). The CDR3 extends over 12 amino acids. Trimming cost V 2 bases and J 9 bases, with 11 bases left between them. The DNA for the CDR3 is TGTGCCAGCAGTTTAAGCGGTAGAAGGCAGTACTTC. Protein: CASSLSGRRQYF.

This chain uses TRBV7-2 with TRBJ1-2; D remains unclear. V was pared by 5 bases and J by 5 bases, with 21 bases between. The CDR3 sequence is 16 residues long. Germline V gives CDR1 SGHTA, CDR2 FQGNSA. The CDR3 sequence is CASSDGRYGFTYGYTF. CDR3 sequence (DNA): TGTGCCAGCAGCGATGGACGTTACGGGTTTACATATGGCTACACCTTC.

This clonotype showed up just a few times. The chain links TRBV14 to TRBJ2-1; no firm D call. V was cut by 1 base and J by 5 bases, with 6 bases left in between. Per the germline V gene, CDR1 is SGHDN and CDR2 is FVKESK. The CDR3 covers 13 residues. The CDR3 protein is CASSQGRHNEQFF. The DNA of the CDR3 is TGTGCCAGCAGCCAAGGGCGGCACAATGAGCAGTTCTTC.

The genes are TRBV20-1 and TRBJ2-1; 8 bases are a match to TRBD2. In germline, CDR1 is DFQATT, CDR2 SNEGSKA (reference sequence). The junction had 13 bases not matched to a gene; V was cut back by 6 bases and J by 9 bases. This CDR3 region has 14 residues. As DNA, the CDR3 is TGCAGTGCACCGCCGGGACTAGAATTAATTGAGCAGTTCTTC. Translating it yields CSAPPGLELIEQFF.

This clonotype was seen ten or more times. The chain couples TRBV12-3 or TRBV12-4 to TRBJ1-1, with a weak D call TRBD1 (5 bases). This CDR3 spans 14 amino acids. The V gene lost 1 base and the J gene lost 4 bases, with 10 bases spanning the gap. The CDR3 bases are TGTGCCAGCAGTTTAGAGCAGGGTGGCACTGAAGCTTTCTTT. This codes for CASSLEQGGTEAFF.

This clonotype was counted ten times or more. The chain is built from TRBV4-3 and TRBJ2-2; D is unresolved. Germline CDR1 and CDR2: LGHNA and YSLEER. CDR3 length equals 15 residues. V lost 4 bases, J lost 6 bases, and 15 bases lay in between. CDR3 DNA: TGCGCCAGCAGCCCACGACCAGTACAGTCCGGGGAGCTGTTTTTT. Its protein product is CASSPRPVQSGELFF.

V and J are TRBV7-3 and TRBJ1-1; a possible D gene is TRBD1 (6 bases). CDR3 length: 13 amino acids. The V gene lost 4 bases and the J gene lost 7 bases, with 13 bases spanning the gap. Germline V gene lookup returns CDR1 SGHTA and CDR2 FQGTGA. Written as DNA, the CDR3 is TGTGCCAGCAGCTCCACAGGGCGTGATGAAGCTTTCTTT. Amino acids: CASSSTGRDEAFF.

This clonotype was counted a few times. This chain connects TRBV7-6 to TRBJ1-2; TRBD1 aligns across 8 bases. CDR3 length equals 14 residues. The germline V gene has CDR1 SGHVS and CDR2 FNYEAQ. J lost 7 bases, V lost 5 bases, and 9 bases had no gene match. In nucleotides, the CDR3 is TGTGCCAGCAGCGTAAACAGGGGGACCTCTGGCTACACCTTC. It is translated as CASSVNRGTSGYTF.

In this sample, this clonotype turned up a few times. The chain links TRBV29-1 to TRBJ2-7, with D perhaps matching TRBD1 (5 bases). The V gene's germline CDR1 is SQVTM and CDR2 ANQGSEA. V was shortened by 6 bases and J by 1 base, with 7 bases between the two germline ends. There are 11 residues in the CDR3. CDR3 sequence (DNA): TGCAGCGTACAGGATTCCTACGAGCAGTACGTC. Its translation: CSVQDSYEQYV.

This clonotype was counted between two and nine times. The chain links TRBV15 to TRBJ1-2, with D uncertain. The germline V and J ends were trimmed by 9 bases and 2 bases, with 16 bases remaining between them. Germline loops: CDR1 LNHNV, CDR2 YYDKDF (reference sequence). The CDR3 has 14 amino acids. The CDR3 nucleotides are TGTGCCACAACCCTAGGGAGGGTCAACTATGGCTACACCTTC. Protein sequence: CATTLGRVNYGYTF. Full variable domain (outside the CDR3, taken from reference TRBV15 and TRBJ1-2): DAMVIQNPRYQVTQFGKPVTLSCSQTLNHNVMYWYQQKSSQAPKLLFHYYDKDFNNEADTPDNFQSRRPNTSFCFLDIRSPGLGDTAMYLCATTLGRVNYGYTFGSGTRLTVV.

V gene TRBV18 combines with J gene TRBJ1-5; a possible D gene is TRBD1 (6 bases). The CDR3 totals 17 residues. The V end lost 3 bases, the J end lost 2 bases, and 17 bases lay between the germline ends. The germline CDR1 and CDR2 sequences are KGHSH and LQKENI. CDR3 DNA sequence: TGTGCCAGCTCACCCACAGGGAGAGGTAAGGGCAATCAGCCCCAGCATTTT. This codes for CASSPTGRGKGNQPQHF. Looking up the rest from reference TRBV18 and TRBJ1-5 gives the full variable domain: NAGVMQNPRHLVRRRGQEARLRCSPMKGHSHVYWYRQLPEEGLKFMVYLQKENIIDESGMPKERFSAEFPKEGPSILRIQQVVRGDSAAYFCASSPTGRGKGNQPQHFGDGTRLSIL.

This clonotype has more than one count but fewer than ten. Germline is not matched at one junction end, which may reflect a read error. This rearrangement joins TRBV24-1 to TRBJ2-2; 10 positions match TRBD1. The germline gives CDR1 KGHDR, CDR2 SFDVKD. This CDR3 has 15 amino acids. This chain's CDR3 is CATSAGTGDTGELFF. The CDR3 region has the DNA TGTGCCACCAGCGCCGGGACAGGGGACACGGGGGAGCTGTTTTTT.

This rearrangement joins TRBV24-1 to TRBJ2-6; unclear D gene. The CDR3 runs 13 residues. From germline, CDR1 is KGHDR and CDR2 SFDVKD. Trimming stripped 6 bases from V and 4 bases from J, with 6 bases between. CDR3 in DNA: TGTGCCACCAGTTTCGCGGGGGCCAACGTCCTGACTTTC. Protein sequence: CATSFAGANVLTF.

This clonotype showed up just a few times. V and J are TRBV2 and TRBJ1-1; D unresolved. V lost 7 bases and J 0 bases, leaving 9 bases between the germline ends. The CDR3 sequence is 13 residues long. Germline CDR1 is SNHLY and CDR2 is FYNNEI. CDR3 residues: CASNWELNTEAFF. DNA of the CDR3: TGTGCCAGCAATTGGGAGCTGAACACTGAAGCTTTCTTT.

This clonotype has just a few counts. The chain recombines TRBV18 with TRBJ2-7, with TRBD1 as a possible D gene (6 bases). The CDR3 spans 15 residues. Trimming pared 6 bases from V and 0 bases from J, leaving 15 bases between. CDR1 and CDR2 (germline): KGHSH, LQKENI. The CDR3 protein is CASSEQGYSSYEQYF. DNA of the CDR3: TGTGCCAGCTCGGAACAGGGATACAGCTCCTACGAGCAGTACTTC.

This clonotype turned up a few times. The chain employs TRBV7-2 and TRBJ1-1; D possibly corresponds to TRBD1 (6 bases). Trimming stripped 2 bases from V and 5 bases from J, with 15 bases between. Germline V gene lookup returns CDR1 SGHTA and CDR2 FQGNSA. This CDR3 has 15 amino acids. CDR3 residues: CASSLFQGRGTEAFF. CDR3 in DNA: TGTGCCAGCAGCTTATTCCAGGGGAGGGGGACTGAAGCTTTCTTT.

This clonotype was detected only a few times. The chain carries TRBV9 and TRBJ1-3, with a weak D call TRBD1 (6 bases). Trimming left V 2 bases short and J 3 bases short, with 12 bases between. Germline V gives CDR1 SGDLS, CDR2 YYNGEE. This CDR3 contains 15 residues. CDR3: CASSVMGALGNTIYF. In nucleotides, the CDR3 is TGTGCCAGCAGCGTCATGGGGGCACTTGGAAACACCATATATTTT.

The chain recombines TRBV4-2 with TRBJ1-2, with 7 bases that match TRBD1. The CDR3 is 16 amino acids. J was trimmed by 0 bases and V by 4 bases; bases with no gene match: 8. Germline CDR1 LGHNA, CDR2 YNFKEQ. The CDR3 DNA sequence: TGTGCCAGCAGCCCCTCCCAGGGGACAGCTAACTATGGCTACACCTTC. It codes for CASSPSQGTANYGYTF.

This clonotype appeared a few times. The V and J genes are TRBV20-1 and TRBJ1-6, with D possibly TRBD1 on 5 matching bases. The CDR3 totals 13 residues. V was clipped by 6 bases and J by 5 bases, with 11 bases between them. CDR1 DFQATT and CDR2 SNEGSKA come from the germline V gene (reference sequence). The CDR3 loop is CSARGGDNSPLHF. The CDR3 DNA follows: TGCAGTGCCCGCGGGGGTGATAATTCACCCCTCCACTTT.

This clonotype has a handful of counts. The gene calls are TRBV6-5 and TRBJ1-5; a weak D match, TRBD1 (6 bases). V was cut by 8 bases and J by 7 bases, with 18 bases left in between. Germline CDR1 and CDR2: MNHEY and SVGAGI. CDR3 length equals 14 residues. CDR3 DNA: TGTGCCAGCGGCCGGCAGATTGGGGGCCAGCCCCAGCATTTT. As protein: CASGRQIGGQPQHF.

The chain couples TRBV4-3 to TRBJ1-1; D ambiguous. The V end lost 1 base, the J end lost 3 bases, and 6 bases lay between the germline ends. The V gene's germline CDR1 is LGHNA and CDR2 YSLEER. The CDR3 is 13 residues long. In DNA form, the CDR3 reads TGCGCCAGCAGCCAAGGGGAGGACACTGAAGCTTTCTTT. It is translated as CASSQGEDTEAFF.

The chain uses TRBV6-1 and TRBJ1-5; D is possibly TRBD1 (6 bases). The CDR3 consists of 14 residues. Per the germline V gene, CDR1 is MNHNS and CDR2 is SASEGT. Deletions cut 6 bases from V and 7 bases from J, with 16 bases between. The CDR3 sequence: CASSDRARGQPQHF. The CDR3 DNA follows: TGTGCCAGCAGCGACCGCGCGAGGGGGCAGCCCCAGCATTTT.

The chain combines TRBV6-4 with TRBJ2-1; a possible D gene is TRBD2 (5 bases). The CDR3 is 11 residues long. Germline V gene sequence: CDR1 MRHNA, CDR2 SNTAGT. Between the trimmed V and J ends, which lost 6 bases and 10 bases, there was a span of 10 bases. The CDR3 region has the DNA TGTGCCAGCAGCCGAGGAGGAGAGCAGTTCTTC. Translation: CASSRGGEQFF.

CDR3 amino acids: CASSLPADNQPQHF. The CDR3 bases are TGTGCCAGCAGCTTACCCGCAGACAATCAGCCCCAGCATTTT. The chain joins TRBV7-9 to TRBJ1-5; D gene uncertain. V shed 2 bases and J shed 3 bases, with 8 bases lying between them. From germline, CDR1 is SEHNR and CDR2 FQNEAQ (reference sequence). The CDR3 runs to 14 residues.

This chain uses TRBV12-3 or TRBV12-4 with TRBJ1-2, with 7 bases aligning to TRBD1. CDR3 length equals 12 residues. Trimming cost V 4 bases and J 7 bases; bases outside gene matches: 3. As DNA, the CDR3 is TGTGCCAGCAGTTCCAACAGGGGTGGCTACACCTTC. The encoded protein is CASSSNRGGYTF.

This clonotype showed up just a few times. The chain couples TRBV2 to TRBJ2-7; D unclear. V was shortened by 11 bases and J by 0 bases, with 17 bases between the two germline ends. The germline CDR1 and CDR2 sequences are SNHLY and FYNNEI. The CDR3 totals 14 residues. Here the CDR3 DNA reads TGTGCCTGGCCACGTGAGGACCACTCCTACGAGCAGTACTTC. It yields the protein CAWPREDHSYEQYF.

The gene calls are TRBV20-1 and TRBJ2-7; 9 positions match TRBD1. This CDR3 comprises 15 residues. Trimming took 3 bases from V and 6 from J; bases not matched to a gene: 12. Per the germline V gene, CDR1 is DFQATT and CDR2 is SNEGSKA (reference sequence). CDR3 coding DNA: TGCAGTGCTAGTTCCCCCGGACAGGGGACGAGCGAGCAGTACGTC. It translates to CSASSPGQGTSEQYV.